The 30 T cell receptor beta chains below all came from one sample that was sequenced in a study of blood T cells in healthy people across ages. Primers used in a second PCR of about 7 to 12 cycles were a sample-barcoded 5' primer and a J-beta primer mix. TCRdb independently ran MiXCR on the 5' RACE reads; one entry per CDR3 protein. The sample lists roughly 650,000 distinct CDR3 sequences, around 32% seen once, with about 16% in the top ten. The source material was blood. The receptors originated from a woman of 80 years or more in good health.

This clonotype has just a few counts. V usage is TRBV6-6 and J usage is TRBJ2-3; TRBD2 agrees at 8 bases. The germline gives CDR1 MNHNY, CDR2 SVGAGI (reference sequence). The CDR3 sequence is 17 residues long. J was trimmed by 2 bases and V by 4 bases; bases with no gene match: 11. CDR3 loop: CASSFSSGTSATDTQYF. The CDR3 bases are TGTGCCAGCAGTTTTTCTTCCGGGACTAGTGCCACAGATACGCAGTATTTT.

The gene calls are TRBV7-6 and TRBJ1-5; a weak D match, TRBD1 (6 bases). The CDR3 runs 16 residues. Trimming pared 4 bases from V and 5 bases from J, leaving 18 bases between. Germline V CDR1 and CDR2: SGHVS, FNYEAQ. The CDR3 protein is CASSSGGARRDQPQHF. The CDR3, as DNA: TGTGCCAGCAGCTCGGGGGGGGCAAGAAGAGATCAGCCCCAGCATTTT.

The rearrangement uses TRBV6-2 or TRBV6-3 and TRBJ1-4; TRBD1 might be the D (5 bases). CDR1 and CDR2 (germline): MNHEY, SVGEGT. The CDR3 length is 16 residues. V lost 6 bases and J lost 8, with 22 bases in between. The CDR3 nucleotides are TGTGCCAGCAGCCCCCGGGACGGGGCGAAAAGAGAAAAACTGTTTTTT. Translating gives CASSPRDGAKREKLFF.

The CDR3 reads CASSIWRGTSTDTQYF. The CDR3 bases are TGTGCCAGCAGCATTTGGAGGGGGACTAGCACAGATACGCAGTATTTT. This chain joins TRBV7-2 and TRBJ2-3; TRBD1 or TRBD2 may be the D gene (6 bases each). CDR3 length: 16 amino acids. In germline, CDR1 is SGHTA, CDR2 FQGNSA. Between the trimmed V and J ends, which lost 5 bases and 0 bases, there was a span of 15 bases.

The chain joins TRBV11-2 to TRBJ2-3, with 14 bases lining up with TRBD2. The CDR3 length is 17 residues. V gave up 1 base and J gave up 3 bases; unmatched junction bases: 3. Germline V lookup: CDR1 SGHAT, CDR2 FQNNGV. The chain's CDR3 is CASSLVGTSGRTDTQYF. The DNA of the CDR3 is TGTGCCAGCAGCTTAGTTGGGACTAGCGGGAGAACAGATACGCAGTATTTT.

This clonotype came up many times. The chain combines TRBV20-1 with TRBJ2-1, with 8 positions matching TRBD2. Germline V gene data show CDR1 as DFQATT and CDR2 as SNEGSKA (reference sequence). The length of the CDR3 is 16 residues. The ends lost 2 bases at V and 0 bases at J; junction bases unmatched: 6. In DNA, the CDR3 is TGCAGTGCTAGACCCCCGGGGGGGATCTCCTACAATGAGCAGTTCTTC. Protein sequence: CSARPPGGISYNEQFF.

This clonotype was seen repeatedly, ten times or more. This chain links TRBV20-1 with TRBJ2-7; D remains ambiguous. The CDR3 runs 13 residues. Trimming pared 6 bases from V and 1 base from J, leaving 13 bases between. Germline-derived CDR1 and CDR2 are DFQATT and SNEGSKA (reference sequence). CDR3: CSAPHGVSYEQYF. In DNA, the CDR3 is TGCAGTGCCCCCCACGGAGTTTCCTACGAGCAGTACTTC.

The rearrangement links TRBV7-2 to TRBJ2-4; D not certain. The V and J ends lost 0 bases and 4 bases respectively, with 10 bases between them. This CDR3 is 15 amino acids long. CDR1 and CDR2 (germline): SGHTA, FQGNSA. This chain's CDR3 is CASSLANGPKNIQYF. The CDR3 DNA reads TGTGCCAGCAGCTTAGCCAACGGACCTAAAAACATTCAGTACTTC.

In this sample, this clonotype turned up many times. The chain links TRBV7-2 to TRBJ1-4; 8 nucleotides line up with TRBD1. This CDR3 contains 17 residues. The V and J ends lost 2 bases and 6 bases, in that order; junction bases with no gene match: 11. The germline V gene encodes CDR1 SGHTA and CDR2 FQGNSA. The CDR3, as DNA: TGTGCCAGCAGCTTATTCGTTTTGGGGACAGGAGATGAAAAACTGTTTTTT. Its translation: CASSLFVLGTGDEKLFF.

This clonotype was observed many times. The chain joins TRBV12-3 or TRBV12-4 to TRBJ2-1; the match to TRBD2 covers 9 bases. Trimming cost V 1 base and J 3 bases; bases outside gene matches: 7. The CDR3 sequence is 17 residues long. In DNA form, the CDR3 reads TGTGCCAGCAGTTTAGTCTGGCGGGGGGGCTTCTACAATGAGCAGTTCTTC. Its protein is CASSLVWRGGFYNEQFF.

This clonotype was seen at least ten times. The chain combines TRBV7-2 with TRBJ2-7, with 7 positions matching TRBD2. Trimming removed 5 bases from V and 7 bases from J; junction bases left unmatched: 11. Germline V CDR1 and CDR2: SGHTA, FQGNSA. This CDR3 has 14 residues. CDR3 residues: CASSPGGSGREQYF. The DNA of the CDR3 is TGTGCCAGCAGCCCAGGCGGGAGTGGGAGAGAGCAGTACTTC.

This chain links TRBV9 with TRBJ2-7; D remains ambiguous. Trimming cost V 0 bases and J 0 bases, with 10 bases left between them. The CDR3 sequence is 15 residues long. The germline CDR1 and CDR2 sequences are SGDLS and YYNGEE. CDR3 coding DNA: TGTGCCAGCAGCGTAGAGGCTTTAAGCTCCTACGAGCAGTACTTC. Translating gives CASSVEALSSYEQYF.

This clonotype was counted many times. Being one base from a much bigger clone, this may be a read error. The chain employs TRBV7-9 and TRBJ1-4; D call uncertain. CDR3 size: 14 residues. Germline assignment: CDR1 SEHNR and CDR2 FQNEAQ (reference sequence). CDR3 in amino acids: CASSLGGGNEKRFF. The CDR3 DNA is TGTGCCAGCAGCTTAGGAGGTGGTAATGAAAAACGGTTTTTT. Combining the CDR3 with reference TRBV7-9 and TRBJ1-4 gives the whole variable domain DTGVSQNPRHKITKRGQNVTFRCDPISEHNRLYWYRQTLGQGPEFLTYFQNEAQLEKSRLLSDRFSAERPKGSFSTLEIQRTEQGDSAMYLCASSLGGGNEKRFFGSGTQLSVL.

This clonotype was seen many times. This may come from a read error, since a much larger clone is one base off. The chain links TRBV5-1 to TRBJ1-5, with TRBD1 matching over 11 bases. Germline CDR1 is SGHRS and CDR2 is YFSETQ. The CDR3 loop spans 15 amino acids. This CDR3 is CASSLAGTGGQPQHF. The CDR3 bases are TGTGCCAGCAGCTTAGCGGGGACAGGGGGTCAGCCCCAGCATTTT.

The chain combines TRBV11-2 with TRBJ1-6; D may be TRBD1 (5 bases). Germline values: CDR1 SGHAT, CDR2 FQNNGV. There are 19 residues in the CDR3. V lost 2 bases and J 0 bases, leaving 17 bases between the germline ends. CDR3 DNA sequence: TGTGCCAGCAGCTTACAAACCTTACGGGGCAGCTCCTATAATTCACCCCTCCACTTT. Encoded protein: CASSLQTLRGSSYNSPLHF.

This clonotype has a count of ten or more. This sequence joins TRBV29-1 and TRBJ2-6; tentative D call: TRBD1 (6 bases). Looked up from germline, CDR1 is SQVTM and CDR2 is ANQGSEA. V gave up 7 bases and J gave up 0 bases, with 13 bases separating them. CDR3 size: 15 residues. The CDR3 region has the DNA TGCAGCGCCCTAGGACAGCCCTCTGGGGCCAACGTCCTGACTTTC. Amino acids: CSALGQPSGANVLTF.

In this sample, this clonotype turned up a few times. A much larger clonotype is one base distant, so this may be a read error. V usage is TRBV10-3 and J usage is TRBJ2-7; TRBD1 agrees at 9 bases. This CDR3 is built from 15 residues. Germline CDR1 ENHRY, CDR2 SYGVKD. The ends lost 5 bases at V and 7 bases at J; junction bases unmatched: 12. CDR3 region: CAISRGTGTYNEQYF. CDR3 nucleotide sequence: TGTGCCATCAGTCGAGGGACAGGGACCTACAATGAGCAGTACTTC.

The sample holds many counts of this clonotype. The V gene is TRBV30, the J gene TRBJ2-4; 8 bases line up with TRBD1. Per germline, CDR1 GTSNPN and CDR2 SVGIG (reference sequence). V dropped 5 bases and J dropped 8; count of bases not matched to a gene: 11. The CDR3 has 14 amino acids. CDR3 nucleotides: TGTGCCTGGTCGAGCAGGGGGCAAAAGGACATTCAGTACTTC. Translating gives CAWSSRGQKDIQYF.

This chain joins TRBV6-2 or TRBV6-3 and TRBJ2-1; 7 bases align to TRBD2. Trimming took 3 bases from V and 14 from J; bases not matched to a gene: 10. Germline CDR1 is MNHEY and CDR2 is SVGEGT. The CDR3 totals 13 residues. The CDR3 protein is CASSYSGGRDEFF. The CDR3 DNA follows: TGTGCCAGCAGTTATTCGGGCGGGAGAGATGAGTTCTTC.

Worth noting for this clonotype: A much larger clonotype is one base distant, so this may be a read error. The chain combines TRBV7-8 with TRBJ1-2; 11 bases are a match to TRBD1. The length of the CDR3 is 14 residues. Trimming removed 7 bases from V and 6 bases from J; junction bases left unmatched: 7. Germline assignment: CDR1 SGHVS and CDR2 FQNEAQ. The CDR3 reads CASNTDRGRDGYTF. CDR3 nucleotides: TGTGCCAGCAACACGGACAGGGGGCGAGATGGCTACACCTTC.

The rearrangement uses TRBV3-1 and TRBJ2-1; TRBD2 matches 8 bases. CDR3 length: 17 residues. The V gene's germline CDR1 is LGHDT and CDR2 YNNKEL (reference sequence). V was pared by 6 bases and J by 1 base, with 11 bases of the junction left unmatched. The chain's CDR3 is CASSPLGTSSSYNEQFF. The CDR3 DNA reads TGTGCCAGCAGTCCTCTAGGGACTAGTAGTTCCTACAATGAGCAGTTCTTC.

This clonotype was picked up many times. The chain carries TRBV6-1 and TRBJ1-2; the D gene is possibly TRBD1 (5 bases). The V end lost 5 bases, the J end lost 5 bases, and 27 bases lay between the germline ends. The CDR3 is made up of 18 amino acids. In germline, CDR1 is MNHNS, CDR2 SASEGT. The CDR3 loop is CASSPRTRQAPQSYGYTF. The CDR3 DNA sequence: TGTGCCAGCAGTCCCCGGACACGACAAGCCCCCCAATCATATGGCTACACCTTC.

Worth noting for this clonotype: A much larger clone sits a single nucleotide away, making a read error possible. The rearrangement joins TRBV30 to TRBJ1-1, with D uncertain. This CDR3 spans 12 amino acids. From germline, CDR1 is GTSNPN and CDR2 SVGIG (reference sequence). The CDR3 region is CASRVVNTEAFF. DNA for the CDR3: TGTGCGAGTCGGGTAGTCAACACTGAAGCTTTCTTT.

In this sample, this clonotype turned up a few times. The chain joins TRBV28 to TRBJ2-5; 8 nucleotides align to TRBD1. The CDR3 spans 15 residues. Germline V gene data show CDR1 as MDHEN and CDR2 as SYDVKM. V shed 7 bases, J shed 11 bases, and the junction held 18 bases outside the gene matches. This CDR3 is CASNPSGGQTNEQYF. CDR3 bases: TGTGCCAGCAATCCGTCAGGGGGCCAGACCAATGAGCAGTACTTC. The full variable domain, with the rest looked up from reference TRBV28 and TRBJ2-5, is DVKVTQSSRYLVKRTGEKVFLECVQDMDHENMFWYRQDPGLGLRLIYFSYDVKMKEKGDIPEGYSVSREKKERFSLILESASTNQTSMYLCASNPSGGQTNEQYFGPGTRLLVL.

This clonotype was counted a few times. One end of the junction is discordant with germline, which a read error may explain. The chain carries TRBV29-1 and TRBJ1-2; TRBD1 matches 8 bases. Germline CDR1 and CDR2: SQVTM and ANQGSEA. The CDR3 has 14 amino acids. CDR3 region: CGVENKSGGRGYTF. The CDR3 nucleotides read TGCGGCGTTGAAAATAAATCAGGGGGCAGGGGCTACACCTTC. The variable domain in full, with the rest retrieved from reference TRBV29-1 and TRBJ1-2, is SAVISQKPSRDICQRGTSLTIQCQVDSQVTMMFWYRQQPGQSLTLIATANQGSEATYESGFVIDKFPISRPNLTFSTLTVSNMSPEDSSIYLCGVENKSGGRGYTFGSGTRLTVV.

This clonotype showed up just a few times. The chain combines TRBV7-2 with TRBJ1-1; 7 bases are shared with TRBD1. CDR1 and CDR2 from the germline V gene are SGHTA and FQGNSA. Trimming took 3 bases from V and 4 from J; bases not matched to a gene: 8. The CDR3 is 15 amino acids. The CDR3 region has the DNA TGTGCCAGCAGCTTCGAAGGGGGCGGAATCACTGAAGCTTTCTTT. Translation gives CASSFEGGGITEAFF.

This chain links TRBV24-1 with TRBJ1-2; D gene uncertain. Germline V CDR1 and CDR2: KGHDR, SFDVKD. This CDR3 has 12 residues. With 4 bases removed from V and 8 bases from J, the gap between germline ends came to 10 bases. As DNA, the CDR3 is TGTGCCACCAGTGACCCTCCGTTCGGCTACACCTTC. Encoded protein: CATSDPPFGYTF.

This clonotype was recorded at least ten times. This sequence joins TRBV28 and TRBJ1-2; D is perhaps TRBD1 (5 bases). The CDR3 is 14 amino acids. V lost 4 bases and J lost 5, with 14 bases in between. Per germline, CDR1 MDHEN and CDR2 SYDVKM. This chain's CDR3 is CASSSPDSGYGYTF. CDR3 coding DNA: TGTGCCAGCAGTTCTCCCGACAGTGGTTATGGCTACACCTTC.

Ten or more counts support this clonotype. V and J are TRBV2 and TRBJ2-4; TRBD1 is a possible D gene (6 bases). This CDR3 region has 14 residues. Germline-derived CDR1 and CDR2 are SNHLY and FYNNEI. Trimming pared 7 bases from V and 0 bases from J, leaving 10 bases between. The chain's CDR3 is CASKGVLAKNIQYF. DNA of the CDR3: TGTGCCAGCAAGGGGGTCTTAGCCAAAAACATTCAGTACTTC.

Ten or more counts support this clonotype. The chain employs TRBV7-2 and TRBJ2-7; D gene ambiguous. Per germline, CDR1 SGHTA and CDR2 FQGNSA. V shed 3 bases and J shed 2 bases, with 23 bases lying between them. CDR3 size: 18 residues. The CDR3 DNA reads as TGTGCCAGCAGCTTTAGCAGCCTCAGACTCGAGAGTCCCTACGAGCAGTACTTC. Its translation: CASSFSSLRLESPYEQYF.